This TCR beta chain was recorded in a study of blood T cell repertoires in COVID-19. The data were produced by immunoSEQ multiplex PCR, yet TCRdb's version contains in-frame clones alone and is incomplete. The sample gives 360,000 or so clones, 88% of which show up once; approximately 0.93% is in the top ten. Participant-given clinical history determined each cohort assignment. The specimen sequenced was PBMCs or T cells enriched from blood (not recorded which). The sequence derives from a woman aged 25 to 39 who had been exposed to COVID-19.

In DNA, the CDR3 is TGTGCCAGCAGCCCGAGGAGGGTGTGGGAGGGGGGCAATGAGCAGTTCTTC. It translates to CASSPRRVWEGGNEQFF. The chain is built from TRBV28 and TRBJ2-1; tentative D call: TRBD2 (7 bases). From germline, CDR1 is MDHEN and CDR2 SYDVKM. V was clipped by 6 bases and J by 6 bases, with 24 bases between them. This CDR3 region has 17 residues.